The rows below give T cell receptor beta chains drawn from one sample of a study of blood T cell repertoires in COVID-19. Only in-frame clones appear in the TCRdb table, and some are missing; sequencing was by immunoSEQ multiplex PCR. The table shows 200,000 to 300,000 clones, with about 83% occurring only once. The sequenced sample was peripheral blood. The receptors originated from an elderly woman with COVID-19, enrolled during active disease. CDR3s include the opening cysteine and the closing phenylalanine or tryptophan. A D gene is named only where the DNA matches it firmly. Part of the rows lack a size; the others show once, few, many or a class for expanded clones.

V gene: TRBV9
D gene: NA
J gene: TRBJ2-5
clone size: NA
CDR3 protein: CASSVGLAWETQYF
CDR3 DNA: TGTGCCAGCAGCGTAGGCCTAGCTTGGGAGACCCAGTACTTC

V gene: TRBV6-2/TRBV6-3
D gene: NA
J gene: TRBJ1-2
clone size: NA
CDR3 protein: CASSTSRGLTNYGYTF
CDR3 DNA: TGTGCCAGCAGTACCTCGAGAGGGCTTACCAACTATGGCTACACCTTC

V gene: TRBV2
D gene: NA
J gene: TRBJ2-2
clone size: NA
CDR3 protein: CASTQGGLVGTGELFF
CDR3 DNA: TGTGCCAGCACCCAGGGGGGTTTAGTAGGCACCGGGGAGCTGTTTTTT

V gene: TRBV19
D gene: NA
J gene: TRBJ1-4
clone size: NA
CDR3 protein: CASSIGTGSGEKLFF
CDR3 DNA: TGTGCCAGTAGTATAGGAACAGGGTCGGGAGAAAAACTGTTTTTT

V gene: TRBV3-1/TRBV3-2
D gene: TRBD1
J gene: TRBJ1-5
clone size: NA
CDR3 protein: CASSQGDRGFGNQPQHF
CDR3 DNA: TGTGCCAGCAGCCAAGGGGACAGGGGTTTCGGGAATCAGCCCCAGCATTTT

V gene: TRBV7-2
D gene: TRBD2
J gene: TRBJ2-1
clone size: once
CDR3 protein: CASSGGLAGAEQFF
CDR3 DNA: TGTGCCAGCAGCGGGGGACTAGCGGGGGCTGAGCAGTTCTTC

V gene: TRBV4-1
D gene: NA
J gene: TRBJ2-2
clone size: NA
CDR3 protein: CASSQSPGHDANTGELFF
CDR3 DNA: TGCGCCAGCAGCCAGAGCCCCGGACACGACGCGAACACCGGGGAGCTGTTTTTT

V gene: TRBV28
D gene: NA
J gene: TRBJ1-1
clone size: NA
CDR3 protein: CASSSSAKGGDNTEAFF
CDR3 DNA: TGTGCCAGCAGTTCCTCGGCGAAGGGAGGGGATAACACTGAAGCTTTCTTT

V gene: TRBV6-5
D gene: NA
J gene: TRBJ2-7
clone size: NA
CDR3 protein: CASTPDGSYEQYF
CDR3 DNA: TGTGCCAGCACCCCCGACGGGTCCTACGAGCAGTACTTC

V gene: TRBV10-2
D gene: TRBD2
J gene: TRBJ2-3
clone size: NA
CDR3 protein: CASRTGTSGVRSGTQYF
CDR3 DNA: TGCGCCAGCAGGACAGGGACTAGCGGGGTACGTTCGGGTACGCAGTATTTT

V gene: TRBV30
D gene: NA
J gene: TRBJ1-1
clone size: NA
CDR3 protein: CAGEQGGTEAFF
CDR3 DNA: TGTGCCGGAGAACAGGGCGGCACTGAAGCTTTCTTT

V gene: TRBV5-1
D gene: TRBD1
J gene: TRBJ2-1
clone size: NA
CDR3 protein: CASSLALTGDEQFF
CDR3 DNA: TGCGCCAGCAGCTTGGCCCTTACAGGGGATGAGCAGTTCTTC

V gene: TRBV6-6
D gene: TRBD2
J gene: TRBJ2-3
clone size: NA
CDR3 protein: CASSASGEADTQYF
CDR3 DNA: TGTGCCAGCAGTGCCAGCGGGGAGGCAGATACGCAGTATTTT

V gene: TRBV7-2
D gene: NA
J gene: TRBJ1-5
clone size: NA
CDR3 protein: CASSQQGSNQPQHF
CDR3 DNA: TGTGCCAGCAGCCAACAGGGTAGCAATCAGCCCCAGCATTTT

V gene: TRBV5-6
D gene: NA
J gene: TRBJ2-7
clone size: NA
CDR3 protein: CASSLVPGSYEQYF
CDR3 DNA: TGTGCCAGCAGCTTGGTTCCAGGTTCGTACGAGCAGTACTTC

V gene: TRBV24-1
D gene: TRBD1
J gene: TRBJ2-5
clone size: few
CDR3 protein: CATSDRTGAETQYF
CDR3 DNA: TGTGCCACCAGTGATAGGACAGGAGCGGAGACCCAGTACTTC

V gene: TRBV6-2/TRBV6-3
D gene: TRBD2
J gene: TRBJ2-3
clone size: once
CDR3 protein: CASSYLGLAGTDTQYF
CDR3 DNA: TGTGCCAGCAGTTACCTAGGGCTAGCGGGCACAGATACGCAGTATTTT

V gene: TRBV19
D gene: NA
J gene: TRBJ1-2
clone size: NA
CDR3 protein: CASSPDSHNYGYTF
CDR3 DNA: TGTGCCAGTAGTCCGGACAGCCATAACTATGGCTACACCTTC

V gene: TRBV5-1
D gene: NA
J gene: TRBJ2-2
clone size: NA
CDR3 protein: CASSLDTPNTGELFF
CDR3 DNA: TGCGCCAGCAGCTTGGACACACCGAACACCGGGGAGCTGTTTTTT

V gene: TRBV24-1
D gene: NA
J gene: TRBJ1-6
clone size: NA
CDR3 protein: CATSDEGYNSPLHF
CDR3 DNA: TGTGCCACCAGTGATGAGGGATACAATTCACCCCTCCACTTT

V gene: TRBV5-4
D gene: TRBD2
J gene: TRBJ2-7
clone size: NA
CDR3 protein: CASSSGTSGFNEQYF
CDR3 DNA: TGTGCCAGCAGCTCGGGGACTAGCGGATTTAACGAGCAGTACTTC

V gene: TRBV28
D gene: TRBD1
J gene: TRBJ2-3
clone size: NA
CDR3 protein: CASSFNRGPTGQYF
CDR3 DNA: TGTGCCAGCAGTTTCAACAGGGGGCCGACCGGACAGTATTTT

V gene: TRBV6-6
D gene: NA
J gene: TRBJ1-1
clone size: NA
CDR3 protein: CASAFLGGDTEAFF
CDR3 DNA: TGTGCCAGCGCCTTCCTCGGGGGGGACACTGAAGCTTTCTTT

V gene: TRBV29-1
D gene: NA
J gene: TRBJ1-1
clone size: NA
CDR3 protein: CSVRKTDSEAFF
CDR3 DNA: TGCAGCGTTCGGAAAACAGACAGTGAAGCTTTCTTT

V gene: TRBV6-5
D gene: NA
J gene: TRBJ1-6
clone size: NA
CDR3 protein: CASSLDQGNSPLHF
CDR3 DNA: TGTGCCAGCAGTTTAGACCAGGGGAATTCACCCCTCCACTTT

V gene: TRBV4-2
D gene: NA
J gene: TRBJ2-5
clone size: NA
CDR3 protein: CASSQEITRWETQYF
CDR3 DNA: TGTGCCAGCAGCCAAGAAATTACTCGATGGGAGACCCAGTACTTC

V gene: TRBV6-5
D gene: NA
J gene: TRBJ2-7
clone size: NA
CDR3 protein: CASSIGQGGGEQYF
CDR3 DNA: TGTGCCAGCAGCATCGGACAGGGAGGGGGCGAGCAGTACTTC

V gene: TRBV5-4
D gene: TRBD1
J gene: TRBJ2-1
clone size: many
CDR3 protein: CASSLGTGYLVNEQFF
CDR3 DNA: TGTGCCAGCAGCTTGGGGACAGGGTATTTGGTGAATGAGCAGTTCTTC